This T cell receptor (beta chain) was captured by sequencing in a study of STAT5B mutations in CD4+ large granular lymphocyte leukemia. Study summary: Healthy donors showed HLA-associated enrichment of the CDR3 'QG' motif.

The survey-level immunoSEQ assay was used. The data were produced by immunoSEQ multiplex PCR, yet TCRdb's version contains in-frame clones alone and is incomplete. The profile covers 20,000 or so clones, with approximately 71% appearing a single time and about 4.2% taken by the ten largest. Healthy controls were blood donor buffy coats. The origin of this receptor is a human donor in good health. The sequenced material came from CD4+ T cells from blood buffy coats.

The CDR3 nucleotides are TGTGCCTGGAGTGTAGGGTCCACTAGCGGGGGGGCAGATACGCAGTATTTT. Residues: CAWSVGSTSGGADTQYF. The chain joins TRBV30 to TRBJ2-3; 13 bases fit TRBD2. The CDR3 is made up of 17 amino acids. Germline loops: CDR1 GTSNPN, CDR2 SVGIG (reference sequence). Germline trimming cut 0 bases from V and 4 bases from J; bases unmatched to any gene: 7.